Here is one T cell receptor beta chain with its context. Its matching antigen is unknown. The data originate from a study of cytomegalovirus exposure and HLA in healthy donors. In the study overall: About 85 million unique TCRs from HLA-typed donors were held in an early release of data. Out of 350 to 400 genotyped donors, about 80% belonged to the Caucasian-associated ancestry cluster.

Study-wide findings and caveats: Most TCRs appeared rarely, but some public TCRs recurred in many donors. An assumption of roughly uniform sequencing depth across donors underlay the presence/absence analyses.

The length of the CDR3 is 14 residues. Trimming removed 2 bases from V and 6 bases from J; junction bases left unmatched: 6. Germline loops: CDR1 SEHNR, CDR2 FQNEAQ (reference sequence). The PCR was carried out with 60 Vbeta primers and 13 Jbeta primers. The data were produced by immunoSEQ multiplex PCR, yet TCRdb's version contains in-frame clones alone and is incomplete. Of over 150,000 clones in the sample, 70% to 80% are singletons; the top ten hold 1.3%. This TCR derives from a woman between 50 and 59 years old in good health and CMV-seronegative. This rearrangement joins TRBV7-9 to TRBJ1-2, with TRBD1 identical over 7 bases. Sequenced input: PBMCs. CDR3 in amino acids: CASSLREGAHGYTF. For the CDR3, the DNA is TGTGCCAGCAGCTTAAGAGAGGGGGCTCATGGCTACACCTTC.